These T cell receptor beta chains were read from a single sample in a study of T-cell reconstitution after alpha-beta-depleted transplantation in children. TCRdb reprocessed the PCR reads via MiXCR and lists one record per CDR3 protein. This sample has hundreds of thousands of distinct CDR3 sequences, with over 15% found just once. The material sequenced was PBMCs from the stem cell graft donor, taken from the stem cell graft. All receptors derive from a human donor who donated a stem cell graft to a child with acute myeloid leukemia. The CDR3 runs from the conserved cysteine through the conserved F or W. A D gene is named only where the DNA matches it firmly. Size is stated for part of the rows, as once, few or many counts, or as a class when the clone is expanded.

CDR3 protein: CATRLAGSYEQYF
CDR3 DNA: TGTGCCACCAGACTAGCGGGTTCCTACGAGCAGTACTTC
D gene: TRBD2
J gene: TRBJ2-7
V gene: TRBV24-1
clone size: many

CDR3 protein: CASSLGGLAGGTDTQYF
CDR3 DNA: TGTGCCAGCAGTTTAGGAGGACTAGCGGGGGGCACAGATACGCAGTATTTT
D gene: TRBD2
J gene: TRBJ2-3
V gene: TRBV7-2
clone size: -

CDR3 protein: CASSLGETETQYF
CDR3 DNA: TGTGCCAGCAGCTTAGGGGAGACAGAGACCCAGTACTTC
D gene: -
J gene: TRBJ2-5
V gene: TRBV7-2
clone size: -

CDR3 protein: CASSSPSPSGSTEAFF
CDR3 DNA: TGCGCCAGCAGCTCCCCCTCCCCCTCAGGCTCGACTGAAGCTTTCTTT
D gene: -
J gene: TRBJ1-1
V gene: TRBV5-1
clone size: -

CDR3 protein: CASSQDSGRENYGYTF
CDR3 DNA: TGTGCCAGCAGCCAAGATTCGGGACGGGAGAACTATGGCTACACCTTC
D gene: -
J gene: TRBJ1-2
V gene: TRBV4-2
clone size: few

CDR3 protein: CASSLKGRDTEAFF
CDR3 DNA: TGCGCCAGCAGCCTTAAAGGCAGGGACACTGAAGCTTTCTTT
D gene: -
J gene: TRBJ1-1
V gene: TRBV4-1
clone size: few

CDR3 protein: CASSLARTSGGAGLNEQFF
CDR3 DNA: TGTGCCAGCAGCTTAGCACGGACTAGCGGGGGGGCAGGTCTCAATGAGCAGTTCTTC
D gene: TRBD2
J gene: TRBJ2-1
V gene: TRBV11-1
clone size: -

CDR3 protein: CSARTLTRNQPQHF
CDR3 DNA: TGCAGTGCTAGAACGTTAACACGCAATCAGCCCCAGCATTTT
D gene: -
J gene: TRBJ1-5
V gene: TRBV20-1
clone size: many

CDR3 protein: CSAPPGIGLGTQYF
CDR3 DNA: TGCAGTGCCCCCCCGGGTATCGGGTTGGGGACGCAGTATTTT
D gene: -
J gene: TRBJ2-3
V gene: TRBV20-1
clone size: many

CDR3 protein: CASSPTSTGAANYGYTF
CDR3 DNA: TGCGCCAGCAGCCCCACCTCGACCGGTGCGGCTAACTATGGCTACACCTTC
D gene: -
J gene: TRBJ1-2
V gene: TRBV5-1
clone size: -

CDR3 protein: CASSRDVGVSGELFF
CDR3 DNA: TGCGCCAGCAGTCGAGACGTGGGTGTGTCCGGGGAGCTGTTTTTT
D gene: -
J gene: TRBJ2-2
V gene: TRBV4-1
clone size: -

CDR3 protein: CSASETGKLNYGYTF
CDR3 DNA: TGCAGTGCTAGTGAGACAGGGAAGTTAAACTATGGCTACACCTTC
D gene: TRBD1
J gene: TRBJ1-2
V gene: TRBV20-1
clone size: many

CDR3 protein: CSARDAPGPTNYGYTF
CDR3 DNA: TGCAGTGCTAGAGATGCCCCGGGCCCTACTAACTATGGCTACACCTTC
D gene: -
J gene: TRBJ1-2
V gene: TRBV20-1
clone size: many

CDR3 protein: CASSLSRAIEQFF
CDR3 DNA: TGTGCCAGCAGTTTAAGCAGGGCCATTGAGCAGTTCTTC
D gene: -
J gene: TRBJ2-1
V gene: TRBV12-3/TRBV12-4
clone size: few

CDR3 protein: CASSSPGTVNSPLHF
CDR3 DNA: TGTGCCAGCAGCTCCCCCGGGACAGTTAATTCACCCCTCCACTTT
D gene: TRBD1
J gene: TRBJ1-6
V gene: TRBV7-9
clone size: few